A single sample is the source of the 13 T cell receptor beta chains below, sequenced in a study of T-cell memory formation after mild COVID-19 (dated by TCRdb to the early 2020s). The method behind the library was 5' RACE. The run used an Illumina NovaSeq 6000. In TCRdb, the public reads were trimmed at Q25 with fastp and aligned with MiXCR, with productive beta chains retained. Rows are unified per CDR3 protein, each entry keeping the most common DNA and genes. This sample gives approximately 410,000 distinct CDR3 sequences in total; roughly a quarter of them show up just once. Jointly, the top ten make up around 13% of the sample. The sample was PBMCs or a T cell subset sorted from them (not recorded which). The origin of the receptors is an adult woman who had mild COVID-19 (a few samples of this study predate the infection). The sample titles of this study are shuffled in the database, so cell type and time point are left out; the donor was told from shared clones.

This clonotype was recorded a few times. V usage is TRBV24-1 and J usage is TRBJ2-2; TRBD2 is a possible D gene (5 bases). Between the trimmed V and J ends, which lost 4 bases and 4 bases, there was a span of 12 bases. The CDR3 loop spans 15 amino acids. Germline-derived CDR1 and CDR2 are KGHDR and SFDVKD. The CDR3 spells CATSEGRHLTGELFF. CDR3 coding DNA: TGTGCCACCAGTGAGGGGAGACACCTCACCGGGGAGCTGTTTTTT.

The V and J genes are TRBV20-1 and TRBJ2-4; 10 nucleotides match TRBD1. This CDR3 comprises 15 residues. Germline CDR1 DFQATT, CDR2 SNEGSKA (reference sequence). V dropped 2 bases and J dropped 1; count of bases not matched to a gene: 2. The CDR3 sequence: CSARRQGAAKNIQYF. CDR3 DNA: TGCAGTGCTAGAAGACAGGGGGCTGCCAAAAACATTCAGTACTTC.

This clonotype was recorded a few times. The genes are TRBV29-1 and TRBJ1-2; the D gene is possibly TRBD1 (5 bases). CDR1 and CDR2 from the germline V gene are SQVTM and ANQGSEA. The germline V and J ends were trimmed by 4 bases and 1 base, with 10 bases remaining between them. The CDR3 spans 13 residues. CDR3 DNA sequence: TGCAGCGTTGGCTGGGGGGGTAACTATGGCTACACCTTC. This translates into CSVGWGGNYGYTF. The full variable domain, with the rest looked up from reference TRBV29-1 and TRBJ1-2, is SAVISQKPSRDICQRGTSLTIQCQVDSQVTMMFWYRQQPGQSLTLIATANQGSEATYESGFVIDKFPISRPNLTFSTLTVSNMSPEDSSIYLCSVGWGGNYGYTFGSGTRLTVV.

A few counts support this clonotype. This rearrangement joins TRBV9 to TRBJ2-7, with D uncertain. This CDR3 is 14 amino acids long. The V and J ends lost 5 bases and 0 bases respectively, with 12 bases between them. CDR1 SGDLS and CDR2 YYNGEE come from the germline V gene. DNA for the CDR3: TGTGCCAGCAGAGCTTCGGCCACCTCCTACGAGCAGTACTTC. Encoded protein: CASRASATSYEQYF.

This clonotype has at least ten counts. The rearrangement links TRBV14 to TRBJ1-1, with unresolved D. The CDR3 is made up of 13 amino acids. V lost 5 bases, J lost 0 bases, and 7 bases lay in between. Germline V gene data show CDR1 as SGHDN and CDR2 as FVKESK. The DNA of the CDR3 is TGTGCCAGCAGCAGAACAGTGAACACTGAAGCTTTCTTT. Translated, it gives CASSRTVNTEAFF.

This clonotype was detected a few times. The chain uses TRBV6-4 and TRBJ2-1; the match to TRBD2 covers 9 bases. Trimming took 9 bases from V and 3 from J; bases not matched to a gene: 3. Germline V gives CDR1 MRHNA, CDR2 SNTAGT. CDR3 length: 13 residues. Here the CDR3 DNA reads TGTGCCAGTGGCGGGGGGGTCTACAATGAGCAGTTCTTC. It encodes CASGGGVYNEQFF.

This clonotype was detected once. The chain is built from TRBV4-3 and TRBJ2-1; tentatively, D is TRBD1 or TRBD2 (5 bases each). This CDR3 is 14 amino acids long. The V end was cut by 1 base, the J end by 10 bases, with 14 bases between. Germline V gene lookup returns CDR1 LGHNA and CDR2 YSLEER. In nucleotides, the CDR3 is TGCGCCAGCAGCCAAGGATTACCGGGACCAGAGCAGTTCTTC. Its protein is CASSQGLPGPEQFF.

This clonotype was observed a handful of times. The V and J genes are TRBV30 and TRBJ2-7, with TRBD1 matching 8 bases. This CDR3 spans 14 amino acids. J was trimmed by 2 bases and V by 3 bases; bases with no gene match: 6. Germline loops: CDR1 GTSNPN, CDR2 SVGIG (reference sequence). The CDR3 spells CAWSRDRWPYEQYF. In DNA form, the CDR3 reads TGTGCCTGGAGCCGGGACAGGTGGCCCTACGAGCAGTACTTC.

The V and J genes are TRBV4-2 and TRBJ2-1; 8 bases map to TRBD1. Per the germline V gene, CDR1 is LGHNA and CDR2 is YNFKEQ. Trimming took 1 base from V and 10 from J; bases not matched to a gene: 9. This CDR3 is built from 15 residues. This CDR3 is CASSQADRDVGEQFF. The CDR3 coding sequence is TGTGCCAGCAGCCAAGCGGACAGGGATGTTGGAGAGCAGTTCTTC.

This clonotype has a handful of counts. J is TRBJ2-7 and V is TRBV9, with 7 bases matching TRBD2. Germline V CDR1 and CDR2: SGDLS, YYNGEE. The V gene end was trimmed by 4 bases and the J gene end by 2 bases; junction bases not matched to a gene: 12. The CDR3 runs 16 residues. The CDR3 region has the DNA TGTGCCAGCAGCCCCCAGCGGGGCGGGATGGCCTACGAGCAGTACTTC. Translation: CASSPQRGGMAYEQYF.

V usage is TRBV20-1 and J usage is TRBJ2-1; 9 bases agree with TRBD1. The CDR3 contains 15 residues. V lost 0 bases and J lost 8; bases outside the gene matches: 8. Per germline, CDR1 DFQATT and CDR2 SNEGSKA (reference sequence). This CDR3 reads CSARDWDRAFDEQFF. CDR3 nucleotide sequence: TGCAGTGCTAGAGATTGGGACAGGGCTTTCGATGAGCAGTTCTTC.

V is TRBV5-1 and J is TRBJ1-1; 10 bases match TRBD1. This CDR3 region has 13 residues. V shed 2 bases and J 10 bases; nucleotides not matched to a gene: 5. The germline V gene encodes CDR1 SGHRS and CDR2 YFSETQ. CDR3 amino acids: CASSLGQGDGAFF. For the CDR3, the DNA is TGCGCCAGCAGCTTAGGACAGGGGGATGGAGCTTTCTTT.

CDR3 nucleotides: TGCAGTGCCCAGAGTGGGACAGGGGGCACTGAAGCTTTCTTT. Amino acid sequence: CSAQSGTGGTEAFF. V is TRBV20-1 and J is TRBJ1-1, with TRBD1 matching 11 bases. This CDR3 has 14 amino acids. The germline CDR1 and CDR2 sequences are DFQATT and SNEGSKA (reference sequence). The V gene end was trimmed by 6 bases and the J gene end by 4 bases; junction bases not matched to a gene: 7.